The 30 T cell receptor beta chains given below trace back to one sample, sequenced in a study of identical twins. One entry per CDR3 protein results from TCRdb running MiXCR on the 5' RACE reads. The sample yields 600,000 to 800,000 distinct CDR3 sequences, around 20% seen once. In addition, the sample was reused for a study of T cells expressing NK-cell markers.

Sequencing was carried out using PBMCs. Receptors were obtained from a woman between 18 and 29 years old in good health.

As DNA, the CDR3 is TGTGCCAGCAGCTTTAAGGGACAGGGAACCTACGAGCAGTACTTC. It codes for CASSFKGQGTYEQYF. The rearrangement uses TRBV7-2 and TRBJ2-7, with 9 bases lining up with TRBD1. Germline CDR1 reads SGHTA; CDR2 reads FQGNSA. V lost 3 bases to trimming and J lost 2 bases; unmatched junction nucleotides: 5. The CDR3 is 15 residues long.

This chain connects TRBV20-1 to TRBJ2-1; 11 bases fit TRBD2. Trimming at V came to 6 bases and at J to 0 bases, leaving 4 bases not matched to a gene. The CDR3 runs to 15 residues. The germline V gene encodes CDR1 DFQATT and CDR2 SNEGSKA (reference sequence). The DNA for the CDR3 is TGCAGTGCAAAGACTAGCGGGATCTCCTACAATGAGCAGTTCTTC. This sequence encodes CSAKTSGISYNEQFF.

This clonotype was observed a handful of times. The J gene is TRBJ2-2, the V gene TRBV12-3 or TRBV12-4; D may be TRBD2 (5 bases). V was cut by 1 base and J by 9 bases, with 9 bases left in between. The CDR3 sequence is 13 residues long. CDR3 DNA: TGTGCCAGCAGTTTAGGAGGGAGTAGGGAGCTGTTTTTT. Protein sequence: CASSLGGSRELFF.

This clonotype was seen repeatedly, ten times or more. The J gene is TRBJ2-3, the V gene TRBV29-1, with D perhaps TRBD2 (6 bases). This CDR3 has 14 amino acids. V was cut by 8 bases and J by 1 base, with 16 bases left in between. Germline V gives CDR1 SQVTM, CDR2 ANQGSEA. CDR3: CSTLRGYGTDTQYF. CDR3 DNA sequence: TGCAGCACCCTTCGGGGGTATGGCACAGATACGCAGTATTTT.

V is TRBV12-3 or TRBV12-4 and J is TRBJ2-6, with 7 positions matching TRBD1. This CDR3 is 17 amino acids long. The junction had 6 bases not matched to a gene; V was cut back by 4 bases and J by 0 bases. The CDR3: CASSSGQLSSGANVLTF. The CDR3 nucleotides read TGTGCCAGCAGTTCGGGACAGTTAAGCTCTGGGGCCAACGTCCTGACTTTC.

CDR3 residues: CASSLRAGTSGRTDTQYF. CDR3 nucleotide sequence: TGTGCCAGCAGCTTGCGCGCCGGGACTAGCGGGAGGACAGATACGCAGTATTTT. V is TRBV7-8 and J is TRBJ2-3; 15 nucleotides match TRBD2. The CDR3 consists of 18 residues. The germline V gene encodes CDR1 SGHVS and CDR2 FQNEAQ. J gave up 3 bases and V 3 bases, and 7 bases lay outside the gene matches.

J is TRBJ2-3 and V is TRBV20-1; possibly TRBD1 for D (6 bases). The CDR3 runs to 16 residues. V shed 3 bases and J shed 1 base, with 17 bases lying between them. Germline V gene lookup returns CDR1 DFQATT and CDR2 SNEGSKA (reference sequence). The CDR3, as DNA: TGCAGTGCTAGGCAGAAACCGGGACAACGCACAGATACGCAGTATTTT. It is translated as CSARQKPGQRTDTQYF.

The CDR3 reads CASIVGRSYNEQFF. The CDR3 region has the DNA TGTGCCAGCATTGTGGGCCGGTCCTACAATGAGCAGTTCTTC. The chain links TRBV12-3 or TRBV12-4 to TRBJ2-1; unclear D gene. The CDR3 sequence is 14 residues long. V lost 7 bases and J lost 1, with 11 bases in between.

This clonotype has just a few counts. This rearrangement joins TRBV20-1 to TRBJ2-7, with D uncertain. CDR3 length: 11 residues. Germline V gene data show CDR1 as DFQATT and CDR2 as SNEGSKA (reference sequence). Trimming left V 5 bases short and J 0 bases short, with 5 bases between. The CDR3 DNA follows: TGCAGTGCTTTGAGCTCCTACGAGCAGTACTTC. Protein sequence: CSALSSYEQYF.

This clonotype was detected a few times. This rearrangement joins TRBV11-2 to TRBJ2-4; 8 bases are a match to TRBD2. The CDR3 is 18 amino acids. Germline CDR1 reads SGHAT; CDR2 reads FQNNGV. V shed 4 bases and J 1 base; nucleotides not matched to a gene: 12. The CDR3 nucleotides read TGTGCCAGCAGCTCCCGTTCTGGGACGGGAGGGGCCAAAAACATTCAGTACTTC. This translates into CASSSRSGTGGAKNIQYF.

This clonotype was detected ten times or more. The chain links TRBV4-2 to TRBJ2-7; the match to TRBD2 covers 9 bases. The ends lost 4 bases at V and 5 bases at J; junction bases unmatched: 12. CDR1 is LGHNA, CDR2 YNFKEQ, per germline. The CDR3 runs 16 residues. CDR3 coding DNA: TGTGCCAGCAGCCTTTTCGTTGATAGCGGGGGCGACGAGCAGTACTTC. Translating gives CASSLFVDSGGDEQYF.

The V and J genes are TRBV7-2 and TRBJ2-1; 7 nucleotides agree with TRBD2. Germline CDR1 reads SGHTA; CDR2 reads FQGNSA. CDR3 length: 15 amino acids. After removal of 5 bases from V and 1 base from J, the junction contained 5 bases not matched to a gene. The CDR3 nucleotides are TGTGCCAGCAGCCAGAGCGGGGATTCCTACAATGAGCAGTTCTTC. It encodes CASSQSGDSYNEQFF.

This clonotype was observed once. The gene calls are TRBV4-3 and TRBJ2-7, with TRBD2 matching over 11 bases. The CDR3 is 15 residues long. CDR1 LGHNA and CDR2 YSLEER come from the germline V gene. Trimming at V came to 3 bases and at J to 1 base, leaving 2 bases not matched to a gene. The CDR3 reads CASSHGTSGSYEQYF. The DNA for the CDR3 is TGCGCCAGCAGCCATGGGACTAGCGGTTCCTACGAGCAGTACTTC.

This clonotype was seen only a few times. The chain is built from TRBV5-6 and TRBJ2-1; D possibly corresponds to TRBD1 (6 bases). Germline V lookup: CDR1 SGHDT, CDR2 YYEEEE. This CDR3 region has 13 residues. V was cut by 3 bases and J by 7 bases, with 11 bases left in between. The CDR3 sequence: CASSSYRVNEQFF. The CDR3, as DNA: TGTGCCAGCAGCTCGTACAGGGTTAATGAGCAGTTCTTC.

The CDR3 is CASSPLRDDEQFF. The CDR3 DNA is TGTGCCAGCTCACCCCTCCGGGACGATGAGCAGTTCTTC. The gene calls are TRBV18 and TRBJ2-1; D is perhaps TRBD1 or TRBD2 (5 bases each). CDR1 KGHSH and CDR2 LQKENI come from the germline V gene. Trimming left V 3 bases short and J 8 bases short, with 11 bases between. The CDR3 sequence is 13 residues long. Based on the CDR3 plus reference TRBV18 and TRBJ2-1, the full variable domain is NAGVMQNPRHLVRRRGQEARLRCSPMKGHSHVYWYRQLPEEGLKFMVYLQKENIIDESGMPKERFSAEFPKEGPSILRIQQVVRGDSAAYFCASSPLRDDEQFFGPGTRLTVL.

This clonotype was seen a single time. For the CDR3, the DNA is TGTGCCGCCTTGGGTAGGGAGGGACCTCCCTCTGGGGCCAACGTCCTGACTTTC. Its translation is CAALGREGPPSGANVLTF. The genes are TRBV25-1 and TRBJ2-6; 7 bases fit TRBD2. CDR1 and CDR2 (germline): MGHDK, SYGVNS. V trimming: 11 bases; J trimming: 0 bases; junction bases outside the gene matches: 16. This CDR3 comprises 18 residues. Using reference TRBV25-1 and TRBJ2-6 for the parts outside the CDR3, the full variable domain is EADIYQTPRYLVIGTGKKITLECSQTMGHDKMYWYQQDPGMELHLIHYSYGVNSTEKGDLSSESTVSRIRTEHFPLTLESARPSHTSQYLCAALGREGPPSGANVLTFGAGSRLTVL.

This clonotype was found a few times. The junction departs from the called germline gene at one end, perhaps through a read error. CDR3 bases: TGTGCCAGCAGCATAGCGGACGAGCAGTTCTTC. This codes for CASSIADEQFF. This chain joins TRBV7-2 and TRBJ2-1; possibly TRBD2 for D (6 bases). The germline CDR1 and CDR2 sequences are SGHTA and FQGNSA. This CDR3 is built from 11 residues.

Many counts were recorded for this clonotype. The V gene is TRBV12-3 or TRBV12-4, the J gene TRBJ2-2; tentatively, D is TRBD1 (6 bases). V dropped 7 bases and J dropped 1 base, with 13 bases sitting between them. This CDR3 spans 15 amino acids. In DNA, the CDR3 is TGTGCCAGCACCCCAGGGGCGCGGAACACCGGGGAGCTGTTTTTT. Translated: CASTPGARNTGELFF.

J is TRBJ2-1 and V is TRBV10-1; a possible D gene is TRBD2 (6 bases). The CDR3 loop spans 16 amino acids. The germline V and J ends were trimmed by 4 bases and 0 bases, with 13 bases remaining between them. The germline gives CDR1 WNHNN, CDR2 SYGVQD (reference sequence). CDR3 sequence reads: CASSGGTASSYNEQFF. In nucleotides, the CDR3 is TGCGCCAGCAGTGGGGGGACTGCAAGCTCCTACAATGAGCAGTTCTTC.

This clonotype was observed at least ten times. This chain links TRBV12-3 or TRBV12-4 with TRBJ1-2; D is unclear. Trimming pared 1 base from V and 3 bases from J, leaving 9 bases between. There are 14 residues in the CDR3. As DNA, the CDR3 is TGTGCCAGCAGTTTAGTAGGGTTCGACTATGGCTACACCTTC. Its protein product is CASSLVGFDYGYTF.

This clonotype has a handful of counts. The chain is built from TRBV10-3 and TRBJ2-3; either TRBD1 or TRBD2 may supply D (5 bases each). Germline V gives CDR1 ENHRY, CDR2 SYGVKD. This CDR3 has 13 amino acids. Trimming stripped 0 bases from V and 4 bases from J, with 5 bases between. This CDR3 is CAISESGADTQYF. The DNA of the CDR3 is TGTGCCATCAGTGAGTCGGGGGCAGATACGCAGTATTTT.

This clonotype has only a few counts. The gene calls are TRBV7-2 and TRBJ2-7, with TRBD2 as a possible D gene (5 bases). The V gene lost 6 bases and the J gene lost 4 bases, with 19 bases spanning the gap. The germline gives CDR1 SGHTA, CDR2 FQGNSA. The CDR3 is 15 amino acids. DNA for the CDR3: TGTGCCAGCAGGTTCCAACCTCGGGGTTTTTACGAGCAGTACTTC. Translation gives CASRFQPRGFYEQYF.

This clonotype has a count of ten or more. This chain connects TRBV25-1 to TRBJ2-7, with no clear D. Trimming pared 1 base from V and 0 bases from J, leaving 13 bases between. The germline CDR1 and CDR2 sequences are MGHDK and SYGVNS. CDR3 length: 16 amino acids. The CDR3 protein is CASSELKDGTSYEQYF. The CDR3 nucleotides read TGTGCCAGCAGTGAATTAAAGGACGGTACCTCCTACGAGCAGTACTTC.

The gene calls are TRBV27 and TRBJ2-7, with D uncertain. The CDR3 is 13 amino acids. Germline V gives CDR1 MNHEY, CDR2 SMNVEV (reference sequence). V was clipped by 4 bases and J by 4 bases, with 11 bases between them. CDR3 nucleotides: TGTGCCAGCAGTTCTCGAGTGGGTTACGAGCAGTACTTC. Translating it yields CASSSRVGYEQYF.

The chain couples TRBV19 to TRBJ2-6; D gene ambiguous. V lost 6 bases to trimming and J lost 0 bases, with 6 bases between them. CDR1 is LNHDA, CDR2 SQIVND, per germline (reference sequence). CDR3 size: 14 residues. The CDR3: CASRTGSGANVLTF. Written as DNA, the CDR3 is TGTGCCAGTAGAACGGGCTCTGGGGCCAACGTCCTGACTTTC.

The gene calls are TRBV18 and TRBJ2-3, with D uncertain. CDR3 length: 15 residues. CDR1 and CDR2 (germline): KGHSH, LQKENI. The V gene lost 5 bases and the J gene lost 0 bases, with 12 bases spanning the gap. As DNA, the CDR3 is TGTGCCAGCTCAAGGACCGGTACTAGCACAGATACGCAGTATTTT. Translating it yields CASSRTGTSTDTQYF.

The chain combines TRBV20-1 with TRBJ1-5; tentatively, D is TRBD1 (5 bases). CDR3 length: 15 residues. V lost 0 bases, J lost 3 bases, and 12 bases lay in between. Germline lookup yields CDR1 DFQATT and CDR2 SNEGSKA (reference sequence). The CDR3 sequence: CSARDVQGSNQPQHF. In nucleotides, the CDR3 is TGCAGTGCTAGAGATGTGCAGGGTTCCAATCAGCCCCAGCATTTT.

The rearrangement links TRBV6-1 to TRBJ1-2; weak D call: TRBD1 (5 bases). V lost 6 bases and J 4 bases, leaving 15 bases between the germline ends. The germline V gene encodes CDR1 MNHNS and CDR2 SASEGT. The CDR3 loop spans 14 amino acids. CDR3 in DNA: TGTGCCAGCAGCCCCGACAGTCTTGGCTATGGCTACACCTTC. Amino acid sequence: CASSPDSLGYGYTF.

This clonotype turned up a few times. The chain has TRBV3-1 and TRBJ2-1, with D perhaps TRBD1 or TRBD2 (6 bases each). Germline loops: CDR1 LGHDT, CDR2 YNNKEL (reference sequence). V shed 6 bases and J shed 8 bases, with 11 bases lying between them. This CDR3 region has 12 residues. CDR3 region: CASSSRGDEQFF. The CDR3 region has the DNA TGTGCCAGCAGTTCTAGGGGGGATGAGCAGTTCTTC.

This clonotype was observed a few times. The chain couples TRBV6-5 to TRBJ2-1; D is perhaps TRBD1 (6 bases). The CDR3 has 12 amino acids. V was trimmed by 10 bases and J by 12 bases, leaving 19 bases between them. Per the germline V gene, CDR1 is MNHEY and CDR2 is SVGAGI. This chain's CDR3 is CATSALQGLQFF. The CDR3 DNA is TGTGCCACCTCCGCCTTACAGGGATTGCAGTTCTTC.